Below, one T cell receptor beta chain is given with its context. The data were obtained in a study of blood T cell repertoires in COVID-19. Study-wide context: COVID-19 samples, acute and convalescent, were from the United States, Italy and Spain. The cDNA or gDNA used as material had been derived from T cells, B-cell-depleted T cells, or PBMCs.

The method was immunoSEQ multiplex PCR; TCRdb's version includes in-frame clones alone and lacks a portion of them. The sample consists of roughly 250,000 clones, about 87% of them appearing once. Looked up from germline, CDR1 is SQVTM and CDR2 is ANQGSEA. Trimming removed 7 bases from V and 7 bases from J; junction bases left unmatched: 9. CDR3 length: 13 residues. The clonotype originates from a man in his fifties or sixties who had recovered from COVID-19. The sample consisted of peripheral blood. The chain recombines TRBV29-1 with TRBJ1-1, with 10 bases that match TRBD1. The CDR3 DNA reads as TGCAGCGGAAGACAGGGGGCAGGGGTTGAAGCTTTCTTT. This encodes CSGRQGAGVEAFF.